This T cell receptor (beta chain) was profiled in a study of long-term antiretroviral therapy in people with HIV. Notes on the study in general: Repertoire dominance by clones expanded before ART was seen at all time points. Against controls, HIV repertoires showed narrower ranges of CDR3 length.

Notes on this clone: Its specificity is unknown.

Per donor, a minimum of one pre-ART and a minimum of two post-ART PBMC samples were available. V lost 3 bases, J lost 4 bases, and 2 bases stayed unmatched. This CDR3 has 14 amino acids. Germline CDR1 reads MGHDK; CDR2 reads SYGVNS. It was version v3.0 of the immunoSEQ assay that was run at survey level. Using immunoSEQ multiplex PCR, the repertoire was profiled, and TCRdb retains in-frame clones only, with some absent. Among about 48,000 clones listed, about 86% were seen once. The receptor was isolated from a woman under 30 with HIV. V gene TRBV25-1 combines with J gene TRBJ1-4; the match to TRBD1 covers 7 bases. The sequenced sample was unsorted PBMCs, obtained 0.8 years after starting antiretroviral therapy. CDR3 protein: CASSDGDSNEKLFF. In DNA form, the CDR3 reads TGTGCCAGCAGTGATGGGGACAGTAATGAAAAACTGTTTTTT.